This T cell receptor (beta chain) was sequenced during a study of spatial heterogeneity in lung cancer. Findings and limits, study-wide: Counts for ubiquitous and regional expanded TCRs went along with ubiquitous and regional nonsynonymous mutations, respectively. The number of expanded tumor alpha and beta chains correlated with mutation number. Alpha chain coverage of tumor T cells was estimated at approximately 6.8%, and beta chain coverage at roughly 14%.

The time point denotes: sample taken at primary tumor resection. On each TCR cDNA molecule, a unique molecular identifier was present. TCRdb processed the 5' RACE reads anew with MiXCR; each CDR3 protein has one entry. The sample holds 6,900 or so distinct CDR3 sequences, around 12% seen once. Regarding this clonotype: What it binds is unknown.

CDR1 is LGHDT, CDR2 YNNKEL, per germline (reference sequence). The CDR3 has 14 residues. After removal of 6 bases from V and 0 bases from J, the junction contained 4 bases not matched to a gene. The chain couples TRBV3-1 to TRBJ2-7, with 8 bases fitting TRBD2. The receptor's source is a male donor with early-stage non-small cell lung cancer. This sample comprised lung tumor tissue, obtained at surgery. CDR3 sequence reads: CASRHSGVSYEQYF. The CDR3 bases are TGTGCCAGCAGGCATAGCGGGGTCTCCTACGAGCAGTACTTC.